The 20 T cell receptor beta chains presented below share a single source sample, sequenced in a study of spatial heterogeneity in lung cancer. Findings and caveats of the study: The study found that expanded intratumoral alpha and beta TCR counts tracked tumor mutation counts.

The sample's time point: sample taken at primary tumor resection. TCRdb analysed the 5' RACE reads with MiXCR anew, one entry per CDR3 protein. The repertoire holds more than 15,000 distinct CDR3 sequences, with 5.5% to 8% as singletons. These TCRs' antigens remain unknown. The sequenced sample was lung tumor tissue, obtained at surgery. Receptors were obtained from a female donor with early-stage non-small cell lung cancer.

This chain joins TRBV27 and TRBJ1-1; 7 bases align to TRBD1. The V gene end was trimmed by 5 bases and the J gene end by 4 bases; junction bases not matched to a gene: 10. CDR3 length: 15 residues. CDR1 is MNHEY, CDR2 SMNVEV, per germline (reference sequence). DNA of the CDR3: TGTGCCAGCAGTGTCAAAGGGACAGCCCTCACTGAAGCTTTCTTT. Protein sequence: CASSVKGTALTEAFF.

Relative to its sample, this clonotype is medium-sized (0.01 to 0.1%). The rearrangement links TRBV6-5 to TRBJ1-2; possible D gene TRBD1, 5 bases. The CDR3 is 11 amino acids. Germline V gene sequence: CDR1 MNHEY, CDR2 SVGAGI. V was pared by 8 bases and J by 4 bases, with 8 bases between. The CDR3 region is CASGGSYGYTF. The CDR3 DNA reads as TGTGCCAGCGGGGGGAGCTATGGCTACACCTTC.

The table lists this clonotype with many counts. CDR3 coding DNA: TGTGCCAGCAGCCCCCCAGTGGCCAACGTCCTGACTTTC. This sequence encodes CASSPPVANVLTF. This chain links TRBV7-2 with TRBJ2-6; no clear D gene. Trimming took off 5 bases at V and 6 bases at J, with 8 bases between the two ends. The germline V gene encodes CDR1 SGHTA and CDR2 FQGNSA. The CDR3 has 13 amino acids.

This clonotype was observed at least ten times. The chain employs TRBV5-1 and TRBJ2-2; weak D call: TRBD1 (6 bases). CDR1 and CDR2 (germline): SGHRS, YFSETQ. This CDR3 region has 15 residues. V gave up 4 bases and J gave up 0 bases, with 10 bases separating them. CDR3 region: CASSKTGPNTGELFF. In nucleotides, the CDR3 is TGCGCCAGCAGCAAGACAGGTCCGAACACCGGGGAGCTGTTTTTT.

This clonotype is classed as medium-sized (0.01 to 0.1%). V and J are TRBV6-2 or TRBV6-3 and TRBJ1-2; no clear D gene. Germline CDR1 and CDR2: MNHEY and SVGEGT. The CDR3 spans 14 residues. The V end was cut by 6 bases, the J end by 2 bases, with 13 bases between. The CDR3 loop is CASSRSSGNYGYTF. In DNA form, the CDR3 reads TGTGCCAGCAGCCGATCCTCCGGGAACTATGGCTACACCTTC.

This clonotype was found many times. The genes are TRBV20-1 and TRBJ2-1; the D gene is possibly TRBD2 (6 bases). Germline CDR1 reads DFQATT; CDR2 reads SNEGSKA (reference sequence). The CDR3 extends over 19 amino acids. Trimming left V 1 base short and J 0 bases short, with 22 bases between. As DNA, the CDR3 is TGCAGTGCTAGAGGACACGGGTTGGTACTAGCCGGCTCCTACAATGAGCAGTTCTTC. Protein product: CSARGHGLVLAGSYNEQFF.

At least ten counts were recorded for this clonotype. This sequence joins TRBV7-2 and TRBJ1-1, with D hard to call. This CDR3 contains 16 residues. V lost 0 bases, J lost 8 bases, and 19 bases lay in between. Germline values: CDR1 SGHTA, CDR2 FQGNSA. CDR3 nucleotides: TGTGCCAGCAGCTTAGCCCCGGCAGCAGGAGGGAAGGAAGCTTTCTTT. Protein product: CASSLAPAAGGKEAFF.

On this clonotype: A clone one base away is much larger, so this may be a read error. The CDR3 loop is CAWSPGETDAFF. DNA of the CDR3: TGTGCCTGGAGCCCGGGAGAGACTGATGCTTTCTTT. This chain links TRBV30 with TRBJ1-1, with D unresolved. The CDR3 contains 12 residues. Germline V lookup: CDR1 GTSNPN, CDR2 SVGIG (reference sequence).

This clonotype has ten or more counts. The chain combines TRBV6-2 or TRBV6-3 with TRBJ2-1, with D possibly being TRBD2 (7 bases). This CDR3 has 14 amino acids. V was shortened by 0 bases and J by 9 bases, with 12 bases between the two germline ends. Per germline, CDR1 MNHEY and CDR2 SVGEGT. The CDR3 DNA sequence: TGTGCCAGCAGTTACTCGAGGGGGGGTCTTGAGCAGTTCTTC. Translation gives CASSYSRGGLEQFF.

This clonotype showed up many times. The genes are TRBV3-1 and TRBJ1-1, with a possible D match to TRBD1 (5 bases). Trimming took off 1 base at V and 4 bases at J, with 10 bases between the two ends. Germline lookup yields CDR1 LGHDT and CDR2 YNNKEL (reference sequence). The CDR3 spans 14 residues. CDR3 sequence reads: CASSQGGVGTEAFF. DNA of the CDR3: TGTGCCAGCAGCCAAGGGGGCGTAGGCACTGAAGCTTTCTTT.

As to this clonotype: This may arise from a read error, as a much more abundant clone is one base away. This chain links TRBV11-3 with TRBJ2-5; 9 bases are shared with TRBD1. The CDR3 loop spans 14 amino acids. Germline V lookup: CDR1 SGHNT, CDR2 YENEEA. The DNA for the CDR3 is TGTGCCACCAGCTCTCGACAGGGGGGAGAGACCCAGTACTTC. Amino acid sequence: CATSSRQGGETQYF. Using reference TRBV11-3 and TRBJ2-5 for the parts outside the CDR3, the full variable domain is EAGVVQSPRYKIIEKKQPVAFWCNPISGHNTLYWYLQNLGQGPELLIRYENEEAVDDSQLPKDRFSAERLKGVDSTLKIQPAELGDSAVYLCATSSRQGGETQYFGPGTRLLVL.

This CDR3 reads CASSQTPGNIQYF. The DNA of the CDR3 is TGTGCCAGCAGCCAAACGCCGGGAAACATTCAGTACTTC. The gene calls are TRBV3-1 and TRBJ2-4; D ambiguous. V lost 2 bases and J 6 bases, leaving 8 bases between the germline ends. Germline V CDR1 and CDR2: LGHDT, YNNKEL (reference sequence). The CDR3 consists of 13 residues.

By frequency in the sample, this clonotype is medium-sized. This chain connects TRBV7-9 to TRBJ1-1, with no clear D. CDR1 is SEHNR, CDR2 FQNEAQ, per germline (reference sequence). This CDR3 region has 12 residues. The V end lost 10 bases, the J end lost 6 bases, and 15 bases lay between the germline ends. The CDR3 spells CANSWGTPEAFF. The DNA for the CDR3 is TGTGCCAACTCCTGGGGAACGCCTGAAGCTTTCTTT.

This clonotype was seen repeatedly, ten times or more. The chain links TRBV28 to TRBJ1-5, with 8 nucleotides matching TRBD1. The CDR3 sequence is 14 residues long. Unmatched junction bases numbered 3, after V lost 3 bases and J lost 5 bases. Germline V lookup: CDR1 MDHEN, CDR2 SYDVKM. The CDR3 region has the DNA TGTGCCAGCAGTTTCGGGACAGGTTATCAGCCCCAGCATTTT. Amino acid sequence: CASSFGTGYQPQHF.

Many counts were recorded for this clonotype. The CDR3 spells CASSYSGRGYEQYF. The CDR3 DNA reads TGTGCCAGCAGTTACTCGGGCAGGGGCTACGAGCAGTACTTC. This chain uses TRBV6-5 with TRBJ2-7, with D possibly matching TRBD1 (6 bases). Germline V CDR1 and CDR2: MNHEY, SVGAGI. V was clipped by 0 bases and J by 3 bases, with 9 bases between them. This CDR3 spans 14 amino acids.

In its sample, this clonotype was seen many times. J is TRBJ2-2 and V is TRBV5-6, with a tentative D call TRBD2 (5 bases). In germline, CDR1 is SGHDT, CDR2 YYEEEE. The CDR3 is 16 residues long. Trimming took off 4 bases at V and 5 bases at J, with 18 bases between the two ends. The CDR3 DNA reads TGTGCCAGCAGCCCACCCCCGGGGTTTTGGACCGGGGAGCTGTTTTTT. Residues: CASSPPPGFWTGELFF.

This clonotype is labeled medium-sized. This chain connects TRBV6-5 to TRBJ1-2; D unresolved. The CDR3 runs to 13 residues. Germline CDR1 reads MNHEY; CDR2 reads SVGAGI. The V end was cut by 5 bases, the J end by 1 base, with 8 bases between. The CDR3 bases are TGTGCCAGCAGTAGGACCGTTAACTATGGCTACACCTTC. Translating gives CASSRTVNYGYTF.

The chain combines TRBV27 with TRBJ2-7; the D gene is possibly TRBD2 (6 bases). The CDR3 is made up of 16 amino acids. Germline V gene sequence: CDR1 MNHEY, CDR2 SMNVEV (reference sequence). V was trimmed by 6 bases and J by 2 bases, leaving 20 bases between them. The DNA for the CDR3 is TGTGCCAGCAGACCCTTTGGAGGGGAATTCCCCTACGAGCAGTACTTC. Residues: CASRPFGGEFPYEQYF.

There are a few counts of this clonotype. The CDR3 here is CASSQSPGLNTQYF. In nucleotides, the CDR3 is TGTGCCAGCAGCCAATCCCCGGGGCTTAATACGCAGTATTTT. V and J are TRBV14 and TRBJ2-3; D may correspond to TRBD1 or TRBD2 (5 bases each). The V end lost 2 bases, the J end lost 7 bases, and 13 bases lay between the germline ends. The CDR3 spans 14 residues. CDR1 is SGHDN and CDR2 is FVKESK in the germline V gene.

The CDR3 nucleotides are TGTGCCAGCAGAACCGACAGGCGCCTCACCGGGGAGCTGTTTTTT. It encodes CASRTDRRLTGELFF. The V and J genes are TRBV7-6 and TRBJ2-2; maybe TRBD1 (6 bases). The CDR3 length is 15 residues. V was cut by 6 bases and J by 4 bases, with 15 bases left in between. Germline lookup yields CDR1 SGHVS and CDR2 FNYEAQ.